The present T cell receptor beta chain was sequenced within a study of T-cell reconstitution after alpha-beta-depleted transplantation in children. TCRbeta library construction was performed incorporating unique molecular identifiers. TCRdb fed the PCR reads into MiXCR, producing one record per CDR3 protein. The data contain about 460,000 distinct CDR3 sequences, 9.5% to 15% of them singletons. This clonotype was observed at least ten times. This TCR derives from a human donor who donated a stem cell graft to a child with combined immunodeficiency. The input for sequencing was PBMCs from the stem cell graft donor, taken from the stem cell graft.

DNA for the CDR3: TGTGCCATCAGTGAGTTGACCGGACAGGGGGCGAATGAGCAGTTCTTC. This encodes CAISELTGQGANEQFF. V and J are TRBV10-3 and TRBJ2-1; 11 nucleotides match TRBD1. Trimming took 1 base from V and 7 from J; bases not matched to a gene: 6. The CDR3 totals 16 residues. Germline V gene lookup returns CDR1 ENHRY and CDR2 SYGVKD.